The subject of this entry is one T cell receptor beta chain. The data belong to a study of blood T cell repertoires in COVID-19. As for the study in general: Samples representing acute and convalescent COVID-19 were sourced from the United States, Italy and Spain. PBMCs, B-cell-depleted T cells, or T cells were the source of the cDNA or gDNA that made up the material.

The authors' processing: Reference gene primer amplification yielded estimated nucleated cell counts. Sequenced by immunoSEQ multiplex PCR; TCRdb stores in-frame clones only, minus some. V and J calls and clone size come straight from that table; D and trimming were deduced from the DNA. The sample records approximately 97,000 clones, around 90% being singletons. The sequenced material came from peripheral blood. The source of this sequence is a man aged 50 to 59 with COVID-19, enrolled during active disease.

In nucleotides, the CDR3 is TGTGCCAGCAGTTTAGGTGCGGCCTACGAGCAGTACTTC. Its translation: CASSLGAAYEQYF. V and J are TRBV12-3 or TRBV12-4 and TRBJ2-7; D remains unclear. The V end was cut by 1 base, the J end by 2 bases, with 6 bases between. The CDR3 totals 13 residues.